Listed here are 2 T cell receptor beta chains from one sample, sequenced in a study of T cell changes during pregnancy in multiple sclerosis (dated by TCRdb to about 2019). The library was built by means of the immunoSEQ multiplex PCR assay. TCRdb retrieved this table from immuneACCESS and kept in-frame rearrangements only. Not all clones are present; in checked studies, unresolved V genes account for under half, and no reason is known for the remainder. This sample gives tens of thousands of clones in total; approximately 91% of them show up just once. 3.5% to 5.5% of the sample lies in the top ten. Sequencing was performed on peripheral blood, taken in the second trimester of pregnancy. Receptors were obtained from a female donor in good health, enrolled as a control in a pregnancy study.

This rearrangement joins TRBV11-1 to TRBJ2-7; D gene ambiguous. V was clipped by 5 bases and J by 4 bases, with 9 bases between them. The CDR3 contains 12 residues. Germline CDR1 and CDR2: SGHAT and FQDESV (reference sequence). CDR3 coding DNA: TGTGCCAGCAGCATCGGCAGGTACGAGCAGTACTTC. As protein: CASSIGRYEQYF.

This clone has only a few counts. The chain links TRBV2 to TRBJ1-6; the D gene is possibly TRBD1 (5 bases). The CDR3 covers 16 residues. CDR1 SNHLY and CDR2 FYNNEI come from the germline V gene. V was cut by 5 bases and J by 0 bases, with 11 bases left in between. The CDR3 sequence is CASSIRQSSYNSPLHF. The CDR3, as DNA: TGTGCCAGCAGTATCCGACAGAGCTCCTATAATTCACCCCTCCACTTT.